Below are 11 T cell receptor beta chains sequenced from a single sample in a study of blood T cell repertoires in COVID-19. Profiling relied on immunoSEQ multiplex PCR, and the TCRdb table lists in-frame clones only, not all of them. The sample has about 280,000 clones, about four fifths seen once. Sample: PBMCs or T cells enriched from blood (not recorded which). The receptors were gathered from a man between 40 and 49 years old who had been exposed to COVID-19.

There are a few counts of this clone. The V and J genes are TRBV6-2 or TRBV6-3 and TRBJ2-1; D is uncertain. Germline loops: CDR1 MNHEY, CDR2 SVGEGT. V lost 2 bases, J lost 10 bases, and 6 bases lay in between. The CDR3 runs to 11 residues. The DNA for the CDR3 is TGTGCCAGCAGTTACCTTTTCGAGCAGTTCTTC. Translating it yields CASSYLFEQFF.

The rearrangement uses TRBV30 and TRBJ2-7; D possibly corresponds to TRBD2 (6 bases). Trimming took 5 bases from V and 0 from J, leaving 17 bases between them. The CDR3 length is 15 residues. Germline CDR1 and CDR2: GTSNPN and SVGIG (reference sequence). DNA of the CDR3: TGTGCCTGGGACCCAGGAGGGAGAGGCTCCTACGAGCAGTACTTC. This codes for CAWDPGGRGSYEQYF.

The chain links TRBV6-5 to TRBJ1-2; a possible D gene is TRBD1 (5 bases). Per germline, CDR1 MNHEY and CDR2 SVGAGI. This CDR3 region has 12 residues. V was shortened by 4 bases and J by 7 bases, with 10 bases between the two germline ends. CDR3: CASSSGSGGYTF. CDR3 in DNA: TGTGCCAGCAGTTCAGGGTCCGGTGGCTACACCTTC.

The chain employs TRBV27 and TRBJ1-2; unclear D gene. CDR3 length: 14 residues. V dropped 8 bases and J dropped 5 bases, with 18 bases sitting between them. Looked up from germline, CDR1 is MNHEY and CDR2 is SMNVEV (reference sequence). The CDR3: CASGQVPLLYGYTF. CDR3 coding DNA: TGTGCCAGCGGGCAGGTGCCGCTGCTTTATGGCTACACCTTC.

The chain couples TRBV29-1 to TRBJ2-7, with D possibly matching TRBD2 (6 bases). The germline V gene has CDR1 SQVTM and CDR2 ANQGSEA. CDR3 length: 15 residues. V was trimmed by 2 bases and J by 5 bases, leaving 19 bases between them. CDR3 region: CSVESGVTRGNEQYF. In DNA form, the CDR3 reads TGCAGCGTTGAATCGGGAGTAACAAGAGGGAACGAGCAGTACTTC.

V usage is TRBV19 and J usage is TRBJ2-1, with 11 bases matching TRBD2. CDR1 and CDR2 from the germline V gene are LNHDA and SQIVND (reference sequence). This CDR3 contains 16 residues. J gave up 2 bases and V 4 bases, and 4 bases lay outside the gene matches. The CDR3 DNA sequence: TGTGCCAGTAGTAAGGGGACTAGCGGAACCTACAATGAGCAGTTCTTC. Translation: CASSKGTSGTYNEQFF.

This rearrangement joins TRBV19 to TRBJ2-1; D perhaps matches TRBD1 (6 bases). V was shortened by 6 bases and J by 4 bases, with 10 bases between the two germline ends. The CDR3 length is 13 residues. Germline V gives CDR1 LNHDA, CDR2 SQIVND (reference sequence). The CDR3 is CASSTDRYNEQFF. DNA for the CDR3: TGTGCCAGTAGCACGGACAGATACAATGAGCAGTTCTTC.

This clone has a handful of counts. The rearrangement joins TRBV7-3 to TRBJ2-2, with D maybe TRBD2 (5 bases). CDR1 is SGHTA and CDR2 is FQGTGA in the germline V gene. CDR3 size: 13 residues. V lost 0 bases and J 6 bases, leaving 5 bases between the germline ends. Here the CDR3 DNA reads TGTGCCAGCAGCTTAACGGACTCCGGGGAGCTGTTTTTT. This sequence encodes CASSLTDSGELFF. Drawing the rest from reference TRBV7-3 and TRBJ2-2, the complete variable domain is GAGVSQTPSNKVTEKGKYVELRCDPISGHTALYWYRQSLGQGPEFLIYFQGTGAADDSGLPNDRFFAVRPEGSVSTLKIQRTERGDSAVYLCASSLTDSGELFFGEGSRLTVL.

This chain connects TRBV5-1 to TRBJ2-3; D is possibly TRBD2 (6 bases). The CDR3 extends over 16 amino acids. Germline lookup yields CDR1 SGHRS and CDR2 YFSETQ. V lost 1 base, J lost 0 bases, and 12 bases lay in between. This chain's CDR3 is CASSLRGTESTDTQYF. The CDR3 nucleotides are TGCGCCAGCAGCTTGCGAGGGACTGAGAGCACAGATACGCAGTATTTT.

There are a few counts of this clone. CDR3 coding DNA: TGCGCCAGCAGCGGGACACGAACCTACGAGCAGTACTTC. Protein sequence: CASSGTRTYEQYF. The chain uses TRBV4-1 and TRBJ2-7; a weak D match, TRBD1 (6 bases). V lost 5 bases to trimming and J lost 2 bases, with 10 bases between them. This CDR3 is 13 amino acids long. The germline gives CDR1 MGHRA, CDR2 YSYEKL.

This clone appeared once. The V and J genes are TRBV5-1 and TRBJ1-2; 7 bases line up with TRBD1. V dropped 0 bases and J dropped 8; count of bases not matched to a gene: 4. Germline values: CDR1 SGHRS, CDR2 YFSETQ. CDR3 length: 13 residues. CDR3 nucleotide sequence: TGCGCCAGCAGCTTGGAACAGGGGTTCGGCTACACCTTC. It yields the protein CASSLEQGFGYTF.